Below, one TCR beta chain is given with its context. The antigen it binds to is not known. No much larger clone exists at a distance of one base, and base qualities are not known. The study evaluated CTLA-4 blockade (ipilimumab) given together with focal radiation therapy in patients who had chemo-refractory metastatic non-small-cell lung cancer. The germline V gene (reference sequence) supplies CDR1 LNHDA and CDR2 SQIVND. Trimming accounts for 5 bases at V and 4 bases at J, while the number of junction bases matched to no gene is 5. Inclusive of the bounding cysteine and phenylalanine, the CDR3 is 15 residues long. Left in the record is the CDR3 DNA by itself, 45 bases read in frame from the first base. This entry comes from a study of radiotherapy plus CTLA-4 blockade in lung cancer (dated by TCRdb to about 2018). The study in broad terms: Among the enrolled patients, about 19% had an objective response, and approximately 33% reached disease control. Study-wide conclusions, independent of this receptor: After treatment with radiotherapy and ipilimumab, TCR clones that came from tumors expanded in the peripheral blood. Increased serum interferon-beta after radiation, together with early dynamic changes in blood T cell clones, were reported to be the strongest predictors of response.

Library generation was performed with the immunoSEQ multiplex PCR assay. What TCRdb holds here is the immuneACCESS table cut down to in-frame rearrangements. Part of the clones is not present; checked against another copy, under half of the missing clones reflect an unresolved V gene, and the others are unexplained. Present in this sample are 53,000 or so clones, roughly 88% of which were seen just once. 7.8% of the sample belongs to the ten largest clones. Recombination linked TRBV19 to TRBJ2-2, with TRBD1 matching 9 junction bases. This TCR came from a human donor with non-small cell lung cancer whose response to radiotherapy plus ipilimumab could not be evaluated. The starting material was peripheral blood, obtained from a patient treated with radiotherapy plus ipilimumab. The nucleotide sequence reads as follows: TGTGCCAGTAGTGAACAGGGGGCGGGCACCGGGGAGCTGTTTTTT. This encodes CASSEQGAGTGELFF. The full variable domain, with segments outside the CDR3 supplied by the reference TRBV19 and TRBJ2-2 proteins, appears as DGGITQSPKYLFRKEGQNVTLSCEQNLNHDAMYWYRQDPGQGLRLIYYSQIVNDFQKGDIAEGYSVSREKKESFPLTVTSAQKNPTAFYLCASSEQGAGTGELFFGEGSRLTVL.